This TCR beta chain was captured in a study of graft-versus-host responses after intestinal transplantation. Study-level findings and limits: GvH clones turned up in recipient marrow; some had shown up first in ileum or blood.

V dropped 4 bases and J dropped 1 base, with 8 bases sitting between them. The CDR3 extends over 13 amino acids. CDR1 GTSNPN and CDR2 SVGIG come from the germline V gene (reference sequence). Generated by immunoSEQ multiplex PCR, the TCRdb table keeps only in-frame clones and is missing some. The sample has about 78,000 clones; 90% are singletons. This clone was counted a single time. The antigen is not known. The sequences come from unstimulated CD8+ T cells sorted from spleen or lymph node cells, collected before transplant. This sequence originates from a human donor who was the organ donor for an intestinal transplant. The J gene is TRBJ2-1, the V gene TRBV30; the D gene is possibly TRBD1 (6 bases). CDR3 DNA sequence: TGTGCCTGGATGGACAGTTCCTACAATGAGCAGTTCTTC. It encodes CAWMDSSYNEQFF.